The 32 T cell receptor beta chains below come from one sample, sequenced in a study of T-cell memory formation after mild COVID-19. Using its own MiXCR run on the 5' RACE reads, TCRdb lists one record per CDR3 protein. In the table there are hundreds of thousands of distinct CDR3 sequences, less than 25% of which are singletons. The sequenced sample consisted of PBMCs or a T cell subset sorted from them (not recorded which). The source of these receptors is an adult woman who had mild COVID-19 (a few samples of this study predate the infection). Cell type and time point are not known.

The V and J genes are TRBV6-6 and TRBJ2-7; no clear D gene. With 8 bases removed from V and 4 bases from J, the gap between germline ends came to 9 bases. The CDR3 loop spans 11 amino acids. CDR1 and CDR2 (germline): MNHNY, SVGAGI (reference sequence). The CDR3 is CASGARYEQYF. The CDR3 DNA reads TGTGCCAGCGGAGCGCGGTACGAGCAGTACTTC.

The V gene is TRBV29-1, the J gene TRBJ2-2; D is possibly TRBD1 (5 bases). The V end lost 6 bases, the J end lost 1 base, and 9 bases lay between the germline ends. The CDR3 length is 13 residues. Germline V gene sequence: CDR1 SQVTM, CDR2 ANQGSEA. As DNA, the CDR3 is TGCAGCGTCCCGACAGTGAACACCGGGGAGCTGTTTTTT. Residues: CSVPTVNTGELFF.

This clonotype was counted at least ten times. The rearrangement uses TRBV7-2 and TRBJ2-2; D not certain. Germline CDR1 reads SGHTA; CDR2 reads FQGNSA. Between the trimmed V and J ends, which lost 1 base and 6 bases, there was a span of 15 bases. The CDR3 totals 16 residues. The CDR3 sequence is CASSLVFFPGAGELFF. For the CDR3, the DNA is TGTGCCAGCAGCTTAGTCTTTTTCCCTGGAGCCGGGGAGCTGTTTTTT.

The CDR3 sequence is CASSLAGGQRGTIYF. For the CDR3, the DNA is TGTGCCAGCAGCTTAGCGGGGGGGCAGCGGGGCACCATATATTTT. The J gene is TRBJ1-3, the V gene TRBV7-8, with D tentatively TRBD1 (6 bases). V lost 0 bases and J lost 9, with 15 bases in between. The CDR3 sequence is 15 residues long. CDR1 is SGHVS, CDR2 FQNEAQ, per germline.

CDR3 in DNA: TGTGCCAGCAGTCCTAGACAGGGGGCGTACGGGGAGCTGTTTTTT. It encodes CASSPRQGAYGELFF. This chain uses TRBV27 with TRBJ2-2, with 10 positions matching TRBD1. The CDR3 totals 15 residues. V shed 5 bases, J shed 7 bases, and the junction held 7 bases outside the gene matches. Germline V gene lookup returns CDR1 MNHEY and CDR2 SMNVEV (reference sequence).

The chain couples TRBV27 to TRBJ2-7; D is unclear. Germline V CDR1 and CDR2: MNHEY, SMNVEV (reference sequence). V lost 4 bases, J lost 2 bases, and 12 bases lay in between. CDR3 size: 14 residues. The CDR3 DNA is TGTGCCAGCAGTTCCGGCGCTAGGCCCTACGAGCAGTACTTC. Translating it yields CASSSGARPYEQYF.

CDR3 loop: CASSNPTPGTEHYEQYF. The CDR3 DNA sequence: TGTGCCAGCAGCAACCCTACCCCCGGGACAGAACACTACGAGCAGTACTTC. This chain connects TRBV9 to TRBJ2-7; 7 bases are shared with TRBD1. Germline-derived CDR1 and CDR2 are SGDLS and YYNGEE. The ends lost 4 bases at V and 3 bases at J; junction bases unmatched: 16. The CDR3 spans 17 residues.

This clonotype appeared many times. This sequence joins TRBV7-2 and TRBJ1-3; TRBD1 matches 10 bases. With V trimmed by 0 bases and J by 5 bases, 4 bases remained unmatched. The germline V gene has CDR1 SGHTA and CDR2 FQGNSA. The CDR3 contains 16 residues. Here the CDR3 DNA reads TGTGCCAGCAGCTTAGCCGGGACAGGGGTACGAAACACCATATATTTT. Protein: CASSLAGTGVRNTIYF.

This clonotype was seen a few times. The rearrangement uses TRBV12-3 or TRBV12-4 and TRBJ1-1; TRBD1 might be the D (5 bases). The CDR3 is 18 residues long. Deletions cut 3 bases from V and 0 bases from J, with 20 bases between. CDR3 residues: CASSLGRQGLYMNTEAFF. In DNA form, the CDR3 reads TGTGCCAGCAGTTTGGGGCGGCAGGGTCTCTATATGAACACTGAAGCTTTCTTT.

The chain uses TRBV29-1 and TRBJ2-5; TRBD2 matches at 9 bases. The V segment lost 5 bases and the J segment 4 bases; nucleotides outside the gene matches: 8. The CDR3 has 14 residues. The germline gives CDR1 SQVTM, CDR2 ANQGSEA. The CDR3 coding sequence is TGCAGCGTTAGGGTAGCGGGAGTGGGAGAGACCCAGTACTTC. Encoded protein: CSVRVAGVGETQYF.

V is TRBV25-1 and J is TRBJ1-1; perhaps TRBD1 as D (5 bases). From germline, CDR1 is MGHDK and CDR2 SYGVNS. The germline V and J ends were trimmed by 4 bases and 4 bases, with 10 bases remaining between them. The CDR3 has 13 residues. CDR3 region: CASSGQGATEAFF. The DNA of the CDR3 is TGTGCCAGCAGTGGACAAGGGGCCACTGAAGCTTTCTTT.

This clonotype has a handful of counts. V is TRBV19 and J is TRBJ2-3; possibly TRBD1 or TRBD2 for D (5 bases each). There are 15 residues in the CDR3. Germline V gene lookup returns CDR1 LNHDA and CDR2 SQIVND (reference sequence). Trimming stripped 5 bases from V and 0 bases from J, with 12 bases between. The CDR3 loop reads CASSRLGTSTDTQYF. The CDR3 DNA sequence: TGTGCCAGTAGTCGACTGGGGACCAGCACAGATACGCAGTATTTT. Full variable domain (outside the CDR3, taken from reference TRBV19 and TRBJ2-3): DGGITQSPKYLFRKEGQNVTLSCEQNLNHDAMYWYRQDPGQGLRLIYYSQIVNDFQKGDIAEGYSVSREKKESFPLTVTSAQKNPTAFYLCASSRLGTSTDTQYFGPGTRLTVL.

V usage is TRBV20-1 and J usage is TRBJ1-2; TRBD1 might be the D (6 bases). The germline V gene encodes CDR1 DFQATT and CDR2 SNEGSKA (reference sequence). The CDR3 extends over 12 amino acids. Trimming cost V 6 bases and J 11 bases, with 19 bases left between them. CDR3 protein: CSAGRTAREYTF. CDR3 coding DNA: TGCAGTGCAGGACGGACAGCGAGGGAATACACCTTC.

This clonotype turned up a few times. The chain employs TRBV4-2 and TRBJ2-7, with D possibly matching TRBD1 (5 bases). The CDR3 spans 18 residues. Germline V CDR1 and CDR2: LGHNA, YNFKEQ. The V end lost 0 bases, the J end lost 3 bases, and 21 bases lay between the germline ends. The chain's CDR3 is CASSQEQAYFARGYEQYF. CDR3 coding DNA: TGTGCCAGCAGCCAAGAGCAGGCCTATTTCGCTAGGGGCTACGAGCAGTACTTC.

The chain links TRBV7-2 to TRBJ1-5; no reliable D call. Germline V CDR1 and CDR2: SGHTA, FQGNSA. This CDR3 has 16 residues. V lost 1 base to trimming and J lost 4 bases, with 14 bases between them. The CDR3 DNA reads as TGTGCCAGCAGCTTAGTTAGTTCCGCAGGAAATCAGCCCCAGCATTTT. It yields the protein CASSLVSSAGNQPQHF.

This clonotype was counted a few times. This sequence joins TRBV7-2 and TRBJ2-1; the D gene is possibly TRBD1 (6 bases). V was trimmed by 1 base and J by 7 bases, leaving 20 bases between them. The CDR3 is made up of 17 amino acids. Germline CDR1 SGHTA, CDR2 FQGNSA. In DNA, the CDR3 is TGTGCCAGCAGCTTAGGATTACAGGGTCGGGTGGATAATGAGCAGTTCTTC. Protein: CASSLGLQGRVDNEQFF.

The V call is TRBV4-1, the J call TRBJ2-4, with a weak D call TRBD2 (7 bases). The length of the CDR3 is 14 residues. Germline V lookup: CDR1 MGHRA, CDR2 YSYEKL. V was pared by 2 bases and J by 6 bases, with 11 bases between. The CDR3 is CASSQLRGGNIQYF. In nucleotides, the CDR3 is TGCGCCAGCAGCCAATTGAGGGGGGGAAACATTCAGTACTTC.

This clonotype was seen a handful of times. CDR3 region: CSVWDRNTGELFF. CDR3 nucleotides: TGCAGCGTCTGGGACAGGAACACCGGGGAGCTGTTTTTT. The J gene is TRBJ2-2, the V gene TRBV29-1; 7 positions match TRBD1. The V gene end was trimmed by 6 bases and the J gene end by 1 base; junction bases not matched to a gene: 2. The CDR3 loop spans 13 amino acids. The germline V gene encodes CDR1 SQVTM and CDR2 ANQGSEA.

This clonotype appeared a few times. The chain combines TRBV11-3 with TRBJ2-7, with D perhaps TRBD1 or TRBD2 (5 bases each). Trimming left V 8 bases short and J 3 bases short, with 8 bases between. CDR1 and CDR2 (germline): SGHNT, YENEEA. This CDR3 contains 11 residues. The CDR3 DNA is TGTGCCAGCGGGGGAAACTACGAGCAGTACTTC. Amino acids: CASGGNYEQYF.

The gene calls are TRBV12-3 or TRBV12-4 and TRBJ2-2; 13 positions match TRBD2. V lost 1 base and J lost 5; bases outside the gene matches: 1. The CDR3 runs to 16 residues. The CDR3, as DNA: TGTGCCAGCAGTTTAGGACTAGCGGGGGGAACCGGGGAGCTGTTTTTT. Residues: CASSLGLAGGTGELFF.

The chain joins TRBV7-9 to TRBJ2-4; D gene ambiguous. Germline CDR1 is SEHNR and CDR2 is FQNEAQ (reference sequence). V was trimmed by 2 bases and J by 8 bases, leaving 4 bases between them. The CDR3 totals 11 residues. This CDR3 is CASSLRDIQYF. The CDR3 DNA reads TGTGCCAGCAGCTTAAGGGACATTCAGTACTTC. Full variable domain (remainder filled in from reference TRBV7-9 and TRBJ2-4): DTGVSQNPRHKITKRGQNVTFRCDPISEHNRLYWYRQTLGQGPEFLTYFQNEAQLEKSRLLSDRFSAERPKGSFSTLEIQRTEQGDSAMYLCASSLRDIQYFGAGTRLSVL.

This clonotype was counted ten times or more. J is TRBJ2-3 and V is TRBV29-1, with D possibly being TRBD1 (6 bases). CDR3 length: 15 residues. Germline CDR1 SQVTM, CDR2 ANQGSEA. V was pared by 0 bases and J by 3 bases, with 13 bases between. The CDR3 DNA reads as TGCAGCGTTGAAGATGCTGGACAGCTTACAGATACGCAGTATTTT. It codes for CSVEDAGQLTDTQYF.

This chain links TRBV7-8 with TRBJ1-1, with TRBD1 as a possible D gene (6 bases). This CDR3 contains 14 residues. Germline V gives CDR1 SGHVS, CDR2 FQNEAQ. V shed 7 bases and J shed 0 bases, with 12 bases lying between them. CDR3 amino acids: CASTLRGMNTEAFF. The DNA of the CDR3 is TGTGCCAGCACCCTAAGGGGGATGAACACTGAAGCTTTCTTT.

The J gene is TRBJ2-7, the V gene TRBV11-2; D may correspond to TRBD1 or TRBD2 (5 bases each). Per germline, CDR1 SGHAT and CDR2 FQNNGV. V shed 5 bases and J shed 5 bases, with 13 bases lying between them. The CDR3 length is 13 residues. CDR3 sequence reads: CASSRGRRDEQYF. The CDR3 bases are TGTGCCAGCAGCCGGGGCCGCCGGGACGAGCAGTACTTC. Looking up the rest from reference TRBV11-2 and TRBJ2-7 gives the full variable domain: EAGVAQSPRYKIIEKRQSVAFWCNPISGHATLYWYQQILGQGPKLLIQFQNNGVVDDSQLPKDRFSAERLKGVDSTLKIQPAKLEDSAVYLCASSRGRRDEQYFGPGTRLTVT.

This clonotype came up a few times. V and J are TRBV4-1 and TRBJ2-3; no clear D gene. The CDR3 contains 14 residues. V lost 0 bases to trimming and J lost 5 bases, with 9 bases between them. Germline CDR1 reads MGHRA; CDR2 reads YSYEKL. The CDR3 loop is CASSQDRNQDTQYF. In nucleotides, the CDR3 is TGCGCCAGCAGCCAAGATAGGAACCAAGATACGCAGTATTTT.

The CDR3 DNA sequence: TGTGCCAGTAGGTTCGGGGGCAGTGAGCAGTTCTTC. This translates into CASRFGGSEQFF. This chain uses TRBV19 with TRBJ2-1; perhaps D is TRBD1 or TRBD2 (6 bases each). Germline lookup yields CDR1 LNHDA and CDR2 SQIVND (reference sequence). The CDR3 is 12 amino acids. V lost 6 bases, J lost 9 bases, and 12 bases lay in between.

The chain uses TRBV6-5 and TRBJ1-1; a weak D match, TRBD1 (6 bases). The CDR3 has 14 amino acids. Trimming took 7 bases from V and 6 from J, leaving 18 bases between them. From germline, CDR1 is MNHEY and CDR2 SVGAGI. The CDR3 region is CASTLGGAKAEAFF. The CDR3 DNA follows: TGTGCCAGCACCCTGGGGGGGGCGAAGGCTGAAGCTTTCTTT.

The rearrangement links TRBV5-5 to TRBJ2-5; 7 bases are shared with TRBD2. J lost 1 base, V lost 3 bases, and 6 bases had no gene match. There are 15 residues in the CDR3. Germline lookup yields CDR1 SGHKS and CDR2 YYEKEE (reference sequence). The CDR3 DNA reads TGTGCCAGCAGCTGGGGGGGGAGGGGCCAAGAGACCCAGTACTTC. It yields the protein CASSWGGRGQETQYF.

At least ten counts were recorded for this clonotype. The chain combines TRBV11-1 with TRBJ2-2, with a possible D match to TRBD1 (5 bases). Looked up from germline, CDR1 is SGHAT and CDR2 is FQDESV (reference sequence). This CDR3 is 15 amino acids long. V was trimmed by 0 bases and J by 0 bases, leaving 5 bases between them. The chain's CDR3 is CASSLAGPNTGELFF. CDR3 bases: TGTGCCAGCAGCTTAGCGGGGCCGAACACCGGGGAGCTGTTTTTT.

This clonotype turned up a few times. The chain recombines TRBV6-5 with TRBJ2-1; 9 nucleotides agree with TRBD2. V shed 4 bases and J 9 bases; nucleotides not matched to a gene: 13. Germline CDR1 is MNHEY and CDR2 is SVGAGI. There are 16 residues in the CDR3. CDR3 loop: CASSSPGRGGFGEQFF. Written as DNA, the CDR3 is TGTGCCAGCAGTTCCCCGGGGCGGGGGGGCTTTGGTGAGCAGTTCTTC.

The chain couples TRBV18 to TRBJ2-3; the D gene is possibly TRBD2 (6 bases). V lost 6 bases and J lost 4, with 20 bases in between. Germline V gene lookup returns CDR1 KGHSH and CDR2 LQKENI. This CDR3 is 16 amino acids long. The CDR3 bases are TGTGCCAGCTCTGACGGGACTTACAGTGCAGCAGATACGCAGTATTTT. It codes for CASSDGTYSAADTQYF.

The sample holds a few counts of this clonotype. The chain recombines TRBV3-1 with TRBJ2-5; a weak D match, TRBD1 (5 bases). The V end was cut by 3 bases, the J end by 0 bases, with 8 bases between. Germline loops: CDR1 LGHDT, CDR2 YNNKEL (reference sequence). The CDR3 is made up of 14 amino acids. CDR3 nucleotide sequence: TGTGCCAGCAGCCAGTTGGACAACCAAGAGACCCAGTACTTC. Amino acid sequence: CASSQLDNQETQYF.